Included here is one T cell receptor (beta chain) sequence, with context. Its antigen is unknown. This sample was taken from a study of cytomegalovirus exposure and HLA in healthy donors. Study observations and caveats: After further analysis at a later stage, roughly 16,000 TCR beta sequences were associated with HLA alleles at 0.05 false discovery rate. The listing of 150 or so TCR beta chains classed them as cytomegalovirus-associated.

PCR amplification relied on 60 Vbeta primers (plus 13 Jbeta primers). Only in-frame clones appear in the TCRdb table, and some are missing; sequencing was by immunoSEQ multiplex PCR. Of 150,000 to 200,000 clones in the sample, roughly 80% were seen once. With V trimmed by 6 bases and J by 6 bases, 6 bases remained unmatched. CDR3 size: 12 residues. CDR1 and CDR2 (germline): SQVTM, ANQGSEA. The chain employs TRBV29-1 and TRBJ1-1, with 8 bases that match TRBD1. The sequencing input was PBMCs. This receptor was obtained from a human donor in good health. CDR3 nucleotides: TGCAGCGTCCAGGGGGCTTGGGCTGAAGCTTTCTTT. This translates into CSVQGAWAEAFF. Drawing the rest from reference TRBV29-1 and TRBJ1-1, the complete variable domain is SAVISQKPSRDICQRGTSLTIQCQVDSQVTMMFWYRQQPGQSLTLIATANQGSEATYESGFVIDKFPISRPNLTFSTLTVSNMSPEDSSIYLCSVQGAWAEAFFGQGTRLTVV.